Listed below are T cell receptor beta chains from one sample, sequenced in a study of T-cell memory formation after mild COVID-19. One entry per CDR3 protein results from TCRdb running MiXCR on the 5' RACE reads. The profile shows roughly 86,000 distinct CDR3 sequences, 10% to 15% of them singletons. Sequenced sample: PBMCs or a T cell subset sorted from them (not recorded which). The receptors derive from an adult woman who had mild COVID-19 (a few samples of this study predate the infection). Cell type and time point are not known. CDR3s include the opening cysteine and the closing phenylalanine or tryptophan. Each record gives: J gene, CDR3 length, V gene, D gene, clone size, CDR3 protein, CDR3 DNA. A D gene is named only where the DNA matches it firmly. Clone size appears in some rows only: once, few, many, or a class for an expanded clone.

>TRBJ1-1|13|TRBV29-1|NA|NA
CSVKHGVDTEAFF
TGCAGCGTTAAGCATGGGGTTGACACTGAAGCTTTCTTT
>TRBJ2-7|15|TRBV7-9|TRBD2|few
CASSARLAESYEQYF
TGTGCCAGCAGCGCCCGACTAGCAGAGTCCTACGAGCAGTACTTC
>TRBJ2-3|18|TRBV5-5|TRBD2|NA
CASSYAWTSEPNTDTQYF
TGTGCCAGCAGCTATGCATGGACTAGCGAACCCAACACAGATACGCAGTATTTT
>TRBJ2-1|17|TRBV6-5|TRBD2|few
CASSYSLAGASYNEQFF
TGTGCCAGCAGTTACTCGTTAGCGGGTGCTTCCTACAATGAGCAGTTCTTC
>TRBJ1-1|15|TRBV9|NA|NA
CASSARGNQNTEAFF
TGTGCCAGCAGCGCCAGAGGGAATCAGAACACTGAAGCTTTCTTT
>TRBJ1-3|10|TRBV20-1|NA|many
CSARGNTIYF
TGCAGTGCTCGTGGAAACACCATATATTTT
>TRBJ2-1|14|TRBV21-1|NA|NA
CASSENSQDNEQFF
TGTGCCAGCAGCGAAAATTCCCAGGACAATGAGCAGTTCTTC
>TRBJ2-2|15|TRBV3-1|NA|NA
CASSQVGFLPGELFF
TGTGCCAGCAGCCAAGTAGGGTTTCTACCTGGGGAGCTGTTTTTT
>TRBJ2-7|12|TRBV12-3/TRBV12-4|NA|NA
CASRLGVYEQYF
TGTGCCAGCAGGCTTGGTGTCTACGAGCAGTACTTC
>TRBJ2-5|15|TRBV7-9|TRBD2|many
CASSLGLAGQETQYF
TGTGCCAGCAGTTTAGGACTAGCGGGGCAAGAGACCCAGTACTTC
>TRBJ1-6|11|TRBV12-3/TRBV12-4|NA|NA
CASSPGSPLHF
TGTGCCAGCAGTCCAGGATCACCCCTCCACTTT
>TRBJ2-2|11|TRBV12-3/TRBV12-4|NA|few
CASSLGWELFF
TGTGCCAGCAGTTTAGGGTGGGAGCTGTTTTTT
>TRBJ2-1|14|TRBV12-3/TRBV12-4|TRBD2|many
CASSLASGYNEQFF
TGTGCCAGCAGTCTGGCTAGCGGTTACAATGAGCAGTTCTTC
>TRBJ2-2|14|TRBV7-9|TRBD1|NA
CACQRDRAAGELFF
TGTGCCTGCCAAAGGGACAGGGCCGCCGGGGAGCTGTTTTTT
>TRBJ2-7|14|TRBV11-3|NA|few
CASSLVPVGYEQYF
TGTGCCAGCAGCTTAGTCCCGGTTGGCTACGAGCAGTACTTC
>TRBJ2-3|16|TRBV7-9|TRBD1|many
CASSPRDRLLRDTQYF
TGTGCCAGCAGCCCGAGGGACAGACTCCTGCGGGATACGCAGTATTTT
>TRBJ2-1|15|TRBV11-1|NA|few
CASTRDLSAYNEQFF
TGTGCCAGCACCAGGGACCTCTCAGCCTACAATGAGCAGTTCTTC
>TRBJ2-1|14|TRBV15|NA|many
CATSRDRFPNEQFF
TGTGCCACCAGCAGAGATCGTTTCCCCAATGAGCAGTTCTTC
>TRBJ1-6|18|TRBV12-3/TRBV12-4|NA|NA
CASSLVIGASTYNSPLHF
TGTGCCAGCAGTTTAGTGATCGGGGCAAGCACCTATAATTCACCCCTCCACTTT
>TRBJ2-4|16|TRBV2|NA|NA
CASSEALGVGENIQYF
TGTGCCAGCAGTGAAGCCCTAGGGGTGGGGGAAAACATTCAGTACTTC
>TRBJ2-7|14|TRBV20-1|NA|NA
CSARWRDSPYEQYF
TGCAGTGCTAGATGGCGGGACAGCCCCTACGAGCAGTACTTC